This entry lists 22 T cell receptor beta chains sequenced from one sample in a study of shared clonotypes between healthy human individuals. The protocol was immunoSEQ multiplex PCR, while the TCRdb copy is restricted to in-frame clones and leaves out a portion. The data hold 490,000 or so clones, with 70% to 80% observed a single time. The sequenced sample consisted of PBMCs. These receptors were collected from a woman in her thirties or forties in good health. Some clones in this sample may be carry-over from other donors' samples.

The chain recombines TRBV11-3 with TRBJ2-7, with 7 bases aligning to TRBD1. Germline-derived CDR1 and CDR2 are SGHNT and YENEEA. V gave up 3 bases and J gave up 6 bases; unmatched junction bases: 2. The CDR3 totals 12 residues. Written as DNA, the CDR3 is TGTGCCAGCAGCTTCCGGGACAGCGAGCAGTACTTC. Its protein is CASSFRDSEQYF.

Ten or more counts support this clone. The chain recombines TRBV18 with TRBJ1-1; D may be TRBD1 (6 bases). V gave up 3 bases and J gave up 8 bases, with 13 bases separating them. This CDR3 has 13 amino acids. CDR1 and CDR2 from the germline V gene are KGHSH and LQKENI. CDR3 residues: CASSPSGQLEAFF. Here the CDR3 DNA reads TGTGCCAGCTCACCTTCCGGACAGTTAGAAGCTTTCTTT.

This clone was counted many times. This specimen includes other DNA sequences encoding the same CDR3. The chain combines TRBV29-1 with TRBJ1-2; TRBD1 matches at 9 bases. The CDR3 extends over 14 amino acids. V lost 0 bases to trimming and J lost 6 bases; unmatched junction nucleotides: 5. The V gene's germline CDR1 is SQVTM and CDR2 ANQGSEA. This CDR3 reads CSVEDRGTGNGYTF. In DNA form, the CDR3 reads TGCAGCGTTGAAGATCGGGGGACAGGGAATGGCTACACCTTC. Full variable domain (rest looked up from reference TRBV29-1 and TRBJ1-2): SAVISQKPSRDICQRGTSLTIQCQVDSQVTMMFWYRQQPGQSLTLIATANQGSEATYESGFVIDKFPISRPNLTFSTLTVSNMSPEDSSIYLCSVEDRGTGNGYTFGSGTRLTVV.

V is TRBV4-2 and J is TRBJ2-1; 10 nucleotides align to TRBD2. This CDR3 is 14 amino acids long. Germline V gene data show CDR1 as LGHNA and CDR2 as YNFKEQ. V shed 4 bases and J 5 bases; nucleotides not matched to a gene: 2. The CDR3 region is CASSPGLANNEQFF. The CDR3 DNA is TGTGCCAGCAGCCCGGGACTAGCGAACAATGAGCAGTTCTTC.

Turning to this clone: A far larger clone lies a single base away; this is likely a read error. The chain carries TRBV28 and TRBJ1-2; TRBD1 matches at 9 bases. CDR1 is MDHEN, CDR2 SYDVKM, per germline. CDR3 length equals 15 residues. With 5 bases clipped from V and 10 bases from J, the junction kept 14 bases outside the gene matches. CDR3 bases: TGTGCCAGCAGTAAGAACGGACAGGGGACCAATGACTACACCTTC. It specifies CASSKNGQGTNDYTF.

The J gene is TRBJ2-1, the V gene TRBV4-1, with TRBD2 matching 8 bases. The germline V gene encodes CDR1 MGHRA and CDR2 YSYEKL. The CDR3 is made up of 14 amino acids. V lost 4 bases to trimming and J lost 2 bases; unmatched junction nucleotides: 1. In DNA form, the CDR3 reads TGCGCCAGCAGCCGGCGGGAGGCCTACAATGAGCAGTTCTTC. Its translation is CASSRREAYNEQFF.

The gene calls are TRBV23-1 and TRBJ2-2; D might be TRBD2 (6 bases). TRBV23-1 falls under the ORF class, with uncertain function. Trimming cost V 1 base and J 5 bases, with 11 bases left between them. The CDR3 spans 15 residues. In DNA, the CDR3 is TGCGCCAGCAGTCAATGTAGGGAGGAAACCGGGGAGCTGTTTTTT. Amino acid sequence: CASSQCREETGELFF.

J is TRBJ1-5 and V is TRBV2; D is uncertain. Germline CDR1 SNHLY, CDR2 FYNNEI. This CDR3 is built from 15 residues. V was cut by 6 bases and J by 0 bases, with 12 bases left in between. As DNA, the CDR3 is TGTGCCAGCAGAGCGTGGGAGGATAGCAATCAGCCCCAGCATTTT. It yields the protein CASRAWEDSNQPQHF.

The V and J genes are TRBV6-5 and TRBJ2-1, with 11 bases fitting TRBD2. The CDR3 length is 15 residues. With 6 bases clipped from V and 10 bases from J, the junction kept 11 bases outside the gene matches. CDR1 and CDR2 (germline): MNHEY, SVGAGI. CDR3 DNA sequence: TGTGCCAGCAGCCGTAGCGGGAGGGCCGAGGGGGAGCAGTTCTTC. The encoded protein is CASSRSGRAEGEQFF.

This clone was seen only once. This chain links TRBV7-3 with TRBJ2-7; perhaps TRBD2 as D (6 bases). The germline CDR1 and CDR2 sequences are SGHTA and FQGTGA. The CDR3 is 13 amino acids. V was shortened by 4 bases and J by 5 bases, with 12 bases between the two germline ends. CDR3 nucleotides: TGTGCCAGCAGCTCCCAGGACTACGACGAGCAGTACTTC. Translating gives CASSSQDYDEQYF.

This clone was seen more than once but under ten times. V is TRBV28 and J is TRBJ1-2, with a tentative D call TRBD1 (5 bases). CDR1 is MDHEN and CDR2 is SYDVKM in the germline V gene. The CDR3 is made up of 13 amino acids. With 11 bases removed from V and 8 bases from J, the gap between germline ends came to 21 bases. Written as DNA, the CDR3 is TGTGCCCTGCAAGACCCTCTAGGGGAGGGCTACACCTTC. This translates into CALQDPLGEGYTF.

V and J are TRBV19 and TRBJ1-2, with D possibly being TRBD1 (5 bases). Trimming cost V 3 bases and J 6 bases, with 14 bases left between them. The CDR3 contains 14 residues. In germline, CDR1 is LNHDA, CDR2 SQIVND (reference sequence). The CDR3 loop is CASSMSAGLNGYTF. In DNA, the CDR3 is TGTGCCAGTAGTATGTCAGCAGGGTTGAATGGCTACACCTTC.

This clone is a singleton in its sample. The chain carries TRBV19 and TRBJ2-7; TRBD1 agrees at 8 bases. The CDR3 runs to 12 residues. The V gene end was trimmed by 9 bases and the J gene end by 7 bases; junction bases not matched to a gene: 8. Germline V gene data show CDR1 as LNHDA and CDR2 as SQIVND (reference sequence). This chain's CDR3 is CASRDRTGEQYF. The CDR3 nucleotides read TGTGCCAGCCGGGACAGGACGGGGGAGCAGTACTTC. Combining the CDR3 with reference TRBV19 and TRBJ2-7 gives the whole variable domain DGGITQSPKYLFRKEGQNVTLSCEQNLNHDAMYWYRQDPGQGLRLIYYSQIVNDFQKGDIAEGYSVSREKKESFPLTVTSAQKNPTAFYLCASRDRTGEQYFGPGTRLTVT.

A note on this clone: One end of the junction is discordant with germline, which a read error may explain. This rearrangement joins TRBV7-6 to TRBJ2-1; possible D gene TRBD2, 5 bases. Germline values: CDR1 SGHVS, CDR2 FNYEAQ. CDR3 length: 14 residues. CDR3 DNA: TGTGCCAGCAGCATAGCGATATCCTACAATGAGCAGTTCTTC. This gives the protein CASSIAISYNEQFF.

The V call is TRBV18, the J call TRBJ2-1; 9 bases agree with TRBD1. V shed 3 bases and J 2 bases; nucleotides not matched to a gene: 11. The CDR3 is 18 residues long. Per germline, CDR1 KGHSH and CDR2 LQKENI. The CDR3 is CASSPPTTGTGTYNEQFF. DNA of the CDR3: TGTGCCAGCTCACCCCCAACAACCGGGACAGGGACCTACAATGAGCAGTTCTTC.

This clone was seen just once. The chain carries TRBV7-9 and TRBJ1-4; 7 nucleotides match TRBD1. There are 14 residues in the CDR3. Germline CDR1 reads SEHNR; CDR2 reads FQNEAQ (reference sequence). J was trimmed by 8 bases and V by 1 base; bases with no gene match: 4. The CDR3 spells CASSLGDRVEKLFF. The CDR3, as DNA: TGTGCCAGCAGCTTAGGAGACAGGGTGGAAAAACTGTTTTTT.

This clone has ten or more counts. The chain links TRBV15 to TRBJ1-1; a possible D gene is TRBD1 (5 bases). Deletions cut 1 base from V and 2 bases from J, with 11 bases between. The CDR3 has 15 residues. Germline assignment: CDR1 LNHNV and CDR2 YYDKDF (reference sequence). CDR3 nucleotides: TGTGCCACCAGCAGAGGGCCCAGGGAAAACACTGAAGCTTTCTTT. This sequence encodes CATSRGPRENTEAFF.

This clone appeared a few times. The chain employs TRBV27 and TRBJ2-6; D gene unclear. The CDR3 spans 17 residues. Germline lookup yields CDR1 MNHEY and CDR2 SMNVEV (reference sequence). V lost 2 bases and J lost 3, with 14 bases in between. The CDR3 loop is CASSLTGPSSGANVLTF. CDR3 nucleotide sequence: TGTGCCAGCAGTTTAACCGGCCCCAGCAGTGGGGCCAACGTCCTGACTTTC.

The rearrangement uses TRBV7-9 and TRBJ2-5, with 13 bases fitting TRBD2. The CDR3 has 15 amino acids. The germline V gene encodes CDR1 SEHNR and CDR2 FQNEAQ (reference sequence). With 4 bases clipped from V and 5 bases from J, the junction kept 4 bases outside the gene matches. CDR3 bases: TGTGCCAGCAGCTCGGGACTAGCGGGAAGGGAGACCCAGTACTTC. Amino acid sequence: CASSSGLAGRETQYF.

The CDR3, as DNA: TGCGCCAGCAGTCGACGGACAGGGGGCATCGCCTACAATGAGCAGTTCTTC. Its translation: CASSRRTGGIAYNEQFF. The chain joins TRBV5-1 to TRBJ2-1; TRBD1 matches 11 bases. The CDR3 is 17 residues long. The V segment lost 5 bases and the J segment 2 bases; nucleotides outside the gene matches: 9. In germline, CDR1 is SGHRS, CDR2 YFSETQ. The whole variable domain, remainder taken from reference TRBV5-1 and TRBJ2-1, is KAGVTQTPRYLIKTRGQQVTLSCSPISGHRSVSWYQQTPGQGLQFLFEYFSETQRNKGNFPGRFSGRQFSNSRSEMNVSTLELGDSALYLCASSRRTGGIAYNEQFFGPGTRLTVL.

This clone was found a few times. V is TRBV18 and J is TRBJ2-7; D gene unclear. This CDR3 has 12 residues. Germline loops: CDR1 KGHSH, CDR2 LQKENI. V lost 6 bases to trimming and J lost 2 bases, with 8 bases between them. CDR3 amino acids: CASSDITYEQYF. The DNA of the CDR3 is TGTGCCAGCTCCGACATTACCTACGAGCAGTACTTC.

This clone appeared a few times. This chain uses TRBV2 with TRBJ1-1; a weak D match, TRBD1 (5 bases). Looked up from germline, CDR1 is SNHLY and CDR2 is FYNNEI. Trimming cost V 2 bases and J 5 bases, with 15 bases left between them. This CDR3 spans 15 amino acids. The CDR3 spells CASSELGGVGTEAFF. For the CDR3, the DNA is TGTGCCAGCAGTGAATTGGGGGGGGTTGGGACTGAAGCTTTCTTT.